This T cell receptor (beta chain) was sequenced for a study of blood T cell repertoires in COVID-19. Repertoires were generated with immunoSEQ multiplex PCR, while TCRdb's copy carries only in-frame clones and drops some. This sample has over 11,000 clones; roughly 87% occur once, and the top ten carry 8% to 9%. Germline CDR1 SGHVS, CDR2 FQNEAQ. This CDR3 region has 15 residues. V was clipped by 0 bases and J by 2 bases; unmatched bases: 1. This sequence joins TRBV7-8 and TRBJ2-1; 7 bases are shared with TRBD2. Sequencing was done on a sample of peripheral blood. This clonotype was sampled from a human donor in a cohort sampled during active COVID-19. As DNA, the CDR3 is TGTGCCAGCAGCTTAGCGGGACTAACCTACAATGAGCAGTTCTTC. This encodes CASSLAGLTYNEQFF.